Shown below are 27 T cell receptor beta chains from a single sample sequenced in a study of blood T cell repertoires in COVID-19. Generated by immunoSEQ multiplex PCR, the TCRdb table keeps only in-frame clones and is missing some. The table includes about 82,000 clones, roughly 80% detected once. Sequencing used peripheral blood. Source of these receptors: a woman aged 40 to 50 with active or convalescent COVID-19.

The DNA of the CDR3 is TGTGCCTGGAGTGTTCAGGCGTATCAGGGGGAGTACTTC. It specifies CAWSVQAYQGEYF. This chain uses TRBV30 with TRBJ2-4; 7 bases are shared with TRBD1. The junction had 10 bases not matched to a gene; V was cut back by 0 bases and J by 14 bases. Germline CDR1 and CDR2: GTSNPN and SVGIG (reference sequence). The CDR3 runs to 13 residues.

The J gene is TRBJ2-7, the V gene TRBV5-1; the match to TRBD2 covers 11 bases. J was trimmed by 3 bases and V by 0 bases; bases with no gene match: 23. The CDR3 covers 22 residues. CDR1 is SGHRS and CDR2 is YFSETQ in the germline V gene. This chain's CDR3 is CASSLAGRGAIAGGPSYYEQYF. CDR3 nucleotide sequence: TGCGCCAGCAGCTTGGCCGGCAGGGGGGCGATAGCGGGAGGGCCTTCCTACTACGAGCAGTACTTC.

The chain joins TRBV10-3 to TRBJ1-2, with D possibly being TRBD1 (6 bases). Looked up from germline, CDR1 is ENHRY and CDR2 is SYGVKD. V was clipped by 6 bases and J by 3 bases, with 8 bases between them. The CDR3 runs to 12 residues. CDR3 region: CAIRAGDYGYTF. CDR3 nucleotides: TGTGCCATCAGGGCAGGGGACTATGGCTACACCTTC.

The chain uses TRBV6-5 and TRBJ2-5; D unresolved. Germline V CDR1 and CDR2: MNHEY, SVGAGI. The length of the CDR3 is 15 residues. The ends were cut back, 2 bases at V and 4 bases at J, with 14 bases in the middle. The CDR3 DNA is TGTGCCAGCAGTTACCCGACTTCGGGTCGAGAGACCCAGTACTTC. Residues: CASSYPTSGRETQYF.

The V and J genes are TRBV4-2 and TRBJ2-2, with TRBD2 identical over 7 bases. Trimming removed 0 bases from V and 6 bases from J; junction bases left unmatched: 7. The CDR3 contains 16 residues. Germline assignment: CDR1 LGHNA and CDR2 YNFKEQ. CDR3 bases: TGTGCCAGCAGCCAAGAGGGAGGGATGTTGGCCGGGGAGCTGTTTTTT. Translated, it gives CASSQEGGMLAGELFF.

This CDR3 is CASSAQGGWETQYF. CDR3 DNA: TGCGCCAGCAGTGCGCAGGGGGGTTGGGAGACCCAGTACTTC. The gene calls are TRBV10-2 and TRBJ2-5; D might be TRBD1 (7 bases). The germline V gene encodes CDR1 WSHSY and CDR2 SAAADI. The CDR3 spans 14 residues. Trimming shortened V by 4 bases and J by 5 bases, and 14 bases separated the two germline ends.

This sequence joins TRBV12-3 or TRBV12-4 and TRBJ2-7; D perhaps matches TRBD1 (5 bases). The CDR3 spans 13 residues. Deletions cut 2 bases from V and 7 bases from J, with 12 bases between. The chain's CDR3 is CASSLWQGTEQYF. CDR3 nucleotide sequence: TGTGCCAGCAGTTTATGGCAGGGCACTGAGCAGTACTTC.

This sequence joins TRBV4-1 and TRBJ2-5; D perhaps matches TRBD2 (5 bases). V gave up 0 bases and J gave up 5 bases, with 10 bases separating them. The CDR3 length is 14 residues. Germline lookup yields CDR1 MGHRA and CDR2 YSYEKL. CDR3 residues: CASSQDRQRETQYF. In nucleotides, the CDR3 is TGCGCCAGCAGCCAAGACAGGCAGCGGGAGACCCAGTACTTC.

The CDR3 bases are TGTGCCAGCAGCTTAGACGGGGGACTCCAAGAGACCCAGTACTTC. It specifies CASSLDGGLQETQYF. V gene TRBV7-3 combines with J gene TRBJ2-5; TRBD2 might be the D (6 bases). There are 15 residues in the CDR3. V lost 2 bases and J lost 1, with 11 bases in between. Germline loops: CDR1 SGHTA, CDR2 FQGTGA.

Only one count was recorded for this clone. As DNA, the CDR3 is TGTGCCAGCAGCTTGGCTGGTCAGAGGGCTCTTGAAAAACTGTTTTTT. Translated: CASSLAGQRALEKLFF. This chain connects TRBV5-4 to TRBJ1-4; D call uncertain. The ends were cut back, 0 bases at V and 7 bases at J, with 16 bases in the middle. Looked up from germline, CDR1 is SGHNT and CDR2 is YYREEE (reference sequence). The CDR3 has 16 amino acids.

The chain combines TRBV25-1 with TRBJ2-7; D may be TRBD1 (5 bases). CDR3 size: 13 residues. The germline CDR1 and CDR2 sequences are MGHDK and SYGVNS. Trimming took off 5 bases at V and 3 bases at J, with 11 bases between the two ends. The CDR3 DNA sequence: TGTGCCAGCAGTCTGCCAGGGCTCTACGAGCAGTACTTC. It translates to CASSLPGLYEQYF.

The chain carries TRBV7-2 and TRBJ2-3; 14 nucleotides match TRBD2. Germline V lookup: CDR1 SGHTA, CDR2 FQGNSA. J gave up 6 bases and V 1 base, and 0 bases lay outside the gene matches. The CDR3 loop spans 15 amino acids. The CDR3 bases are TGTGCCAGCAGCTTAGGACTAGCGGGGGGGGATACGCAGTATTTT. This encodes CASSLGLAGGDTQYF.

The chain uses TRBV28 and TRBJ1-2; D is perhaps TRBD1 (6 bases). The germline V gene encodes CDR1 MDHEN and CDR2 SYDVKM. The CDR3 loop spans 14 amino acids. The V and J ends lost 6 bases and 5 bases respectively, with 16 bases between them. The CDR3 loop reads CASSPPGTTYGYTF. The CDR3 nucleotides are TGTGCCAGCAGCCCCCCCGGGACAACTTATGGCTACACCTTC.

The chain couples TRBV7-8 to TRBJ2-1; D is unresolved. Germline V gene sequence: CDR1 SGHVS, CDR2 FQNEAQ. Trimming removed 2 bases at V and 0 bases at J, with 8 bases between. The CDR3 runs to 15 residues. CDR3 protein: CASSLSVGSYNEQFF. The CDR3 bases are TGTGCCAGCAGCTTAAGCGTGGGCTCCTACAATGAGCAGTTCTTC.

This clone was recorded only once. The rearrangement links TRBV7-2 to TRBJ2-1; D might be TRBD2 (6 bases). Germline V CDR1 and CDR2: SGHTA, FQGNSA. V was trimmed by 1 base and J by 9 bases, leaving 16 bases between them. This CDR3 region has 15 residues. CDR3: CASSLVLTGVGEQFF. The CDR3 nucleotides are TGTGCCAGCAGCTTAGTACTGACGGGGGTAGGTGAGCAGTTCTTC. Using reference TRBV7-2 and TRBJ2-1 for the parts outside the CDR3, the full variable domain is GAGVSQSPSNKVTEKGKDVELRCDPISGHTALYWYRQSLGQGLEFLIYFQGNSAPDKSGLPSDRFSAERTGGSVSTLTIQRTQQEDSAVYLCASSLVLTGVGEQFFGPGTRLTVL.

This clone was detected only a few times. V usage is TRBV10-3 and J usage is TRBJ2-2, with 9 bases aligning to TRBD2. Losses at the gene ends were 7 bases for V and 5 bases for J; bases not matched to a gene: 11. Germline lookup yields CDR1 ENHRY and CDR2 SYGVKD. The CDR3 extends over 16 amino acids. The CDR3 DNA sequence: TGTGCCATCAACGACGTGGCGGGGGGGATAACCGGGGAGCTGTTTTTT. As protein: CAINDVAGGITGELFF.

CDR3 region: CASRRTSGTEQYF. In DNA form, the CDR3 reads TGTGCCAGTCGGAGGACTAGCGGAACAGAGCAGTACTTC. The V call is TRBV6-5, the J call TRBJ2-7; 10 bases are shared with TRBD2. V lost 9 bases and J lost 7; bases outside the gene matches: 9. The germline V gene has CDR1 MNHEY and CDR2 SVGAGI. The CDR3 has 13 amino acids.

CDR3: CASSNFGLAGVETQYF. CDR3 nucleotide sequence: TGTGCCAGCAGCAACTTCGGACTAGCGGGAGTTGAGACCCAGTACTTC. The V gene is TRBV11-2, the J gene TRBJ2-5; TRBD2 matches 13 bases. Germline assignment: CDR1 SGHAT and CDR2 FQNNGV. The CDR3 totals 16 residues. Unmatched junction bases numbered 8, after V lost 5 bases and J lost 5 bases. Looking up the rest from reference TRBV11-2 and TRBJ2-5 gives the full variable domain: EAGVAQSPRYKIIEKRQSVAFWCNPISGHATLYWYQQILGQGPKLLIQFQNNGVVDDSQLPKDRFSAERLKGVDSTLKIQPAKLEDSAVYLCASSNFGLAGVETQYFGPGTRLLVL.

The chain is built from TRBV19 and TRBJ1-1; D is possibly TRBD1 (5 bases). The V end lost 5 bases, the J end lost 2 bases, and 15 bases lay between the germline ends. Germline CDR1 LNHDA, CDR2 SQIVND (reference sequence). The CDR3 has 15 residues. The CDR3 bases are TGTGCCAGTAGTCCCACCAGGGCAGCTAACACTGAAGCTTTCTTT. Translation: CASSPTRAANTEAFF.

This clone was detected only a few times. CDR3 in DNA: TGTGCCAGCAGCCCACTTTTTGGGGCTGGCTACACCTTC. This translates into CASSPLFGAGYTF. This chain links TRBV7-9 with TRBJ1-2; D is perhaps TRBD1 (5 bases). V dropped 5 bases and J dropped 7 bases, with 14 bases sitting between them. This CDR3 contains 13 residues. Germline values: CDR1 SEHNR, CDR2 FQNEAQ (reference sequence).

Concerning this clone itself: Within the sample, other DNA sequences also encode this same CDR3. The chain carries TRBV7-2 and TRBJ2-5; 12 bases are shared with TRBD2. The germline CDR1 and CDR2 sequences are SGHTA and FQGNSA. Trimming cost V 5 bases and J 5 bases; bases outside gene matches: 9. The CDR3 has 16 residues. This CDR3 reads CASSLGLAGFEETQYF. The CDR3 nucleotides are TGTGCCAGCAGCCTCGGACTAGCGGGATTTGAGGAGACCCAGTACTTC.

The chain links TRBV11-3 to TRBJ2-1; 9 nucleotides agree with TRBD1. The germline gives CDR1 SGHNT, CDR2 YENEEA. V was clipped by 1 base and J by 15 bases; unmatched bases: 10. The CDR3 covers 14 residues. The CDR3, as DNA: TGTGCCAGCAGCTTAGGGGGACAGGGAACCCACCCGTTCTTC. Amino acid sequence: CASSLGGQGTHPFF.

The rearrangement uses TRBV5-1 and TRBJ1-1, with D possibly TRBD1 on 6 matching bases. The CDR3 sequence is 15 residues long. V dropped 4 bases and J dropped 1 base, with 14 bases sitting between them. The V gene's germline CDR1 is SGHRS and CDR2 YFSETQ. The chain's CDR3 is CASSPSGGPNTEAFF. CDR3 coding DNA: TGCGCCAGCAGCCCAAGCGGGGGGCCGAACACTGAAGCTTTCTTT.

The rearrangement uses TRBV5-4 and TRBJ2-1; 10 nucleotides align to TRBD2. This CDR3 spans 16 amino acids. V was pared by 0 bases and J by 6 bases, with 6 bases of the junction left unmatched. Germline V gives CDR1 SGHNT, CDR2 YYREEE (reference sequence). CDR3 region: CASSLGASGSTNEQFF. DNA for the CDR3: TGTGCCAGCAGCTTGGGGGCTAGCGGGAGTACCAATGAGCAGTTCTTC.

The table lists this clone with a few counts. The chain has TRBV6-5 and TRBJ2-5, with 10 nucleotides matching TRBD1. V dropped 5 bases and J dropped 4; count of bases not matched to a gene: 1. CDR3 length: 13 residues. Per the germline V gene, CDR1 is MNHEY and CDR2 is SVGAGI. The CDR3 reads CASSRDRGETQYF. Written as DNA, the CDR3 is TGTGCCAGCAGTCGGGACAGGGGAGAGACCCAGTACTTC.

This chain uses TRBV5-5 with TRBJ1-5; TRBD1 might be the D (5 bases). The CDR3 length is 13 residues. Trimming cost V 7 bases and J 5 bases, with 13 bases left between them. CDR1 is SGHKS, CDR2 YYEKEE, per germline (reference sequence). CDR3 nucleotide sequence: TGTGCCAGCCGCCCAGGGATTGATCAGCCCCAGCATTTT. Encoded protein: CASRPGIDQPQHF.

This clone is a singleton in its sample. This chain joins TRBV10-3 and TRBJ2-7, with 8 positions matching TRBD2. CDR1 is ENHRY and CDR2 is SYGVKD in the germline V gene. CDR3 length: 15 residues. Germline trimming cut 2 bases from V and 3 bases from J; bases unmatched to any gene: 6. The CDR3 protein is CAISEVGGVRYEQYF. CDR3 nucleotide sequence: TGTGCCATCAGTGAGGTCGGGGGGGTCCGCTACGAGCAGTACTTC.